This is a list of T cell receptor beta chains from one sample in a study of T cell responses to AZD1222 COVID-19 vaccine. TCRdb's copy holds only in-frame clones and misses some; the assay was immunoSEQ multiplex PCR. The data show 130,000 or so clones, roughly 84% seen once. Sample: peripheral blood, taken on day 0 of AZD1222 vaccination. The receptors originated from an adult in good health. CDR3s include the opening cysteine and the closing phenylalanine or tryptophan. D genes are given only for firm matches. Some rows have no size entry. The others give once, few or many, or a class for an expanded clone.

cdr3_aa	cdr3_nt	v_call	clone_size	j_call	d_call
CASSLSVRLPEAFF	TGTGCCAGCAGCTTATCTGTCCGGCTCCCCGAAGCTTTCTTT	TRBV7-9	few	TRBJ1-1	NA
CASTSGSYNEQFF	TGTGCCAGTACAAGCGGGTCCTACAATGAGCAGTTCTTC	TRBV19	NA	TRBJ2-1	NA
CASSPQEGGTEAFF	TGTGCCAGCAGCCCTCAGGAGGGGGGGACTGAAGCTTTCTTT	TRBV9	few	TRBJ1-1	NA
CASSTTGVTETQYF	TGTGCCAGCTCAACGACAGGGGTAACAGAGACCCAGTACTTC	TRBV18	NA	TRBJ2-5	TRBD1
CASSLKGQGNSPLHF	TGTGCCAGCAGCTTAAAGGGACAGGGGAATTCACCCCTCCACTTT	TRBV11-2	NA	TRBJ1-6	TRBD1
CASSYAGTGSYNEQFF	TGTGCCAGCAGTTACGCCGGGACAGGCTCCTACAATGAGCAGTTCTTC	TRBV6-5	NA	TRBJ2-1	TRBD1
CASTSAQNTEAFF	TGTGCCAGCACCTCGGCGCAGAACACTGAAGCTTTCTTT	TRBV27	NA	TRBJ1-1	NA
CASRMSTGGDGYTF	TGCGCCAGCAGGATGTCTACAGGGGGCGATGGCTACACCTTC	TRBV5-1	NA	TRBJ1-2	TRBD1
CASSRDRGSADTQYF	TGCGCCAGCAGCCGAGACAGGGGTAGCGCAGATACGCAGTATTTT	TRBV4-1	few	TRBJ2-3	TRBD1
CASSDRQQTGELFF	TGTGCCAGCAGCGATCGACAGCAGACCGGGGAGCTGTTTTTT	TRBV9	NA	TRBJ2-2	NA
CASSQGWRTPQHF	TGTGCCAGCAGCCAAGGCTGGAGGACGCCCCAGCATTTT	TRBV14	NA	TRBJ1-5	NA
CASSGGLALYEQYF	TGCGCCAGCAGCGGGGGACTAGCTCTCTACGAGCAGTACTTC	TRBV5-1	NA	TRBJ2-7	TRBD2
CASSSPPSTGELFF	TGTGCCAGCAGTTCCCCACCCTCCACCGGGGAGCTGTTTTTT	TRBV27	NA	TRBJ2-2	NA
CASRPGRNLSGANVLTF	TGTGCCAGCAGGCCGGGACGAAACCTCTCTGGGGCCAACGTCCTGACTTTC	TRBV2	NA	TRBJ2-6	NA
CASSVVAGAETQYF	TGTGCCAGCAGCGTAGTCGCGGGAGCGGAGACCCAGTACTTC	TRBV9	NA	TRBJ2-5	TRBD2
CAISDLAGGKDEQFF	TGTGCCATCAGTGATCTAGCGGGAGGTAAGGATGAGCAGTTCTTC	TRBV10-3	NA	TRBJ2-1	TRBD2
CASSIDSGVGGQYF	TGTGCCAGTAGTATTGATAGCGGGGTCGGGGGCCAGTACTTC	TRBV19	NA	TRBJ2-5	TRBD2
CASSQEEGATGANVLTF	TGTGCCAGCAGCCAAGAGGAGGGGGCTACCGGGGCCAACGTCCTGACTTTC	TRBV3-1/TRBV3-2	NA	TRBJ2-6	NA
CASSPSGRVRAEAFF	TGTGCCAGCAGCCCTTCCGGGAGGGTAAGGGCTGAAGCTTTCTTT	TRBV7-9	NA	TRBJ1-1	NA
CASGTEQETQYF	TGTGCCAGCGGGACAGAGCAAGAGACCCAGTACTTC	TRBV2	NA	TRBJ2-5	TRBD1
CAWETGTHNSPLHF	TGTGCCTGGGAAACAGGGACCCATAATTCACCCCTCCACTTT	TRBV30	NA	TRBJ1-6	NA
CASSQGPISYEQYF	TGTGCCAGCAGCCAAGGGCCAATCTCCTACGAGCAGTACTTC	TRBV3-1/TRBV3-2	NA	TRBJ2-7	NA
CASSYTTFGTIVTEAFF	TGTGCCAGCAGCTATACAACATTCGGGACCATAGTAACTGAAGCTTTCTTT	TRBV7-6	NA	TRBJ1-1	NA
CASSEGTTYEQYF	TGTGCCAGCAGCGAAGGGACTACCTACGAGCAGTACTTC	TRBV5-4	few	TRBJ2-7	TRBD2
CASSPKGLAAYEQYF	TGTGCCAGCAGCCCAAAGGGACTAGCGGCCTACGAGCAGTACTTC	TRBV27	NA	TRBJ2-7	TRBD2
CASSESTSGRTVEQYF	TGCGCCAGCAGTGAGTCTACTAGCGGGAGAACCGTCGAGCAGTACTTC	TRBV10-2	once	TRBJ2-7	TRBD2
CSASKLARETQYF	TGCAGTGCTAGTAAGCTAGCCCGAGAGACCCAGTACTTC	TRBV20-1	few	TRBJ2-5	NA
CASSATGVPGNTIYF	TGCGCCAGCAGCGCTACAGGGGTCCCTGGAAACACCATATATTTT	TRBV10-1	few	TRBJ1-3	TRBD1
CASSYQFTDTQYF	TGTGCCAGCAGCTACCAGTTCACAGATACGCAGTATTTT	TRBV12-3/TRBV12-4	NA	TRBJ2-3	NA
CASSSADRDSPLHF	TGTGCCAGCAGCTCAGCGGACAGGGATTCACCCCTCCACTTT	TRBV3-1/TRBV3-2	NA	TRBJ1-6	TRBD1
CASSSQTSGIPYNEQFF	TGTGCCAGCAGCTCGCAGACTAGCGGGATCCCGTACAATGAGCAGTTCTTC	TRBV7-2	NA	TRBJ2-1	TRBD2
CASSLEGAYNEQFF	TGTGCCAGCAGTTTGGAGGGCGCCTACAATGAGCAGTTCTTC	TRBV27	NA	TRBJ2-1	NA